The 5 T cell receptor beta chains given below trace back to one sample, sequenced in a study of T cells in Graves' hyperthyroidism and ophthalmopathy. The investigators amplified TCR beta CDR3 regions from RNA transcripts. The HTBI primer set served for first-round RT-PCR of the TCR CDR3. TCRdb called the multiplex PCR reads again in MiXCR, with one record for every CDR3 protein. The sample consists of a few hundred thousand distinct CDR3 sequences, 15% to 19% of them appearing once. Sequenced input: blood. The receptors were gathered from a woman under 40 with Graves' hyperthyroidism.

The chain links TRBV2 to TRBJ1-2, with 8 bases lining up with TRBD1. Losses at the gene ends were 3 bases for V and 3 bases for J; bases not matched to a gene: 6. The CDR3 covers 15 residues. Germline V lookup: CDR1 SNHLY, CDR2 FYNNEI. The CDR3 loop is CASSDGAGGDYGYTF. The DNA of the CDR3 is TGTGCCAGCAGTGACGGGGCAGGGGGCGACTATGGCTACACCTTC.

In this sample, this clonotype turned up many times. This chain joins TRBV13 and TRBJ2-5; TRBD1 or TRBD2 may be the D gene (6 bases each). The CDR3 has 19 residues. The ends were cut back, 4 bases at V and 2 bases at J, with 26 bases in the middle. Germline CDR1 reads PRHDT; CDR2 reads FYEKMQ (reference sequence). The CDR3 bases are TGTGCCAGCAGCTCGGAACATGAGAGGGGGGAAGAAATACAAGAGACCCAGTACTTC. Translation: CASSSEHERGEEIQETQYF. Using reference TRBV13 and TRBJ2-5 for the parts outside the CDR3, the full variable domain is AAGVIQSPRHLIKEKRETATLKCYPIPRHDTVYWYQQGPGQDPQFLISFYEKMQSDKGSIPDRFSAQQFSDYHSELNMSSLELGDSALYFCASSSEHERGEEIQETQYFGPGTRLLVL.

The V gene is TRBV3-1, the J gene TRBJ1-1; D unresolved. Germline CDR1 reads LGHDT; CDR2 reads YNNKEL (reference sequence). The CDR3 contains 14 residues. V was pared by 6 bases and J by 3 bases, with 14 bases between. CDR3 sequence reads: CASRPGPVHTEAFF. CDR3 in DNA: TGTGCCAGCAGGCCTGGTCCAGTCCACACTGAAGCTTTCTTT.

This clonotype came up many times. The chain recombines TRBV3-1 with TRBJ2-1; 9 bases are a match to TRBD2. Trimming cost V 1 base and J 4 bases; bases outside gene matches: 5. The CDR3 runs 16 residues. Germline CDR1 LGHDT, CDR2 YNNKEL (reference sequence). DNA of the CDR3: TGTGCCAGCAGCCAAGGACTAGCGGTCGGTTACAATGAGCAGTTCTTC. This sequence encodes CASSQGLAVGYNEQFF.

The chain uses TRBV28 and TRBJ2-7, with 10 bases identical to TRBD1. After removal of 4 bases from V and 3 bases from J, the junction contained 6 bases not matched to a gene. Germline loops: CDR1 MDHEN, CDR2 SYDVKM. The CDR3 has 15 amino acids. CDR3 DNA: TGTGCCAGCAGTTCCGGACAGGGGGGGGGCTACGAGCAGTACTTC. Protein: CASSSGQGGGYEQYF.